These 15 T cell receptor beta chains were sequenced from one sample in a study of shared clonotypes between healthy human individuals. Profiling relied on immunoSEQ multiplex PCR, and the TCRdb table lists in-frame clones only, not all of them. The repertoire holds fewer than 600,000 clones, with 79% as singletons. Sequencing was carried out using PBMCs. Source of these receptors: a middle-aged woman in good health. Some clones in this sample may be carry-over from other donors' samples.

The chain couples TRBV2 to TRBJ2-7; 7 bases are a match to TRBD1. The V and J ends lost 2 bases and 2 bases, in that order; junction bases with no gene match: 6. This CDR3 region has 15 residues. The V gene's germline CDR1 is SNHLY and CDR2 FYNNEI. DNA of the CDR3: TGTGCCAGCAGTGAAAGGGACAGATCCGCCTACGAGCAGTACTTC. It encodes CASSERDRSAYEQYF.

The chain uses TRBV27 and TRBJ2-7, with no clear D. V lost 6 bases, J lost 7 bases, and 25 bases lay in between. Germline CDR1 MNHEY, CDR2 SMNVEV (reference sequence). The CDR3 is made up of 16 amino acids. The CDR3 is CASRLEAGGPPWEQYF. The CDR3 DNA follows: TGTGCCAGCAGACTTGAGGCTGGCGGACCCCCTTGGGAGCAGTACTTC.

This clone turned up a few times. This chain links TRBV19 with TRBJ2-1; the match to TRBD1 covers 11 bases. The CDR3 has 15 residues. V gave up 4 bases and J gave up 7 bases; unmatched junction bases: 6. In germline, CDR1 is LNHDA, CDR2 SQIVND (reference sequence). CDR3 residues: CASSKGTGGRNEQFF. CDR3 in DNA: TGTGCCAGTAGTAAGGGGACAGGGGGAAGGAATGAGCAGTTCTTC.

Of note for this clone: A far larger clone is one nucleotide away, so this likely arose from a read error. Distinct nucleotide sequences in the sample also encode this CDR3. The chain couples TRBV29-1 to TRBJ2-4; D could derive from TRBD1 or TRBD2 (5 bases each). Germline-derived CDR1 and CDR2 are SQVTM and ANQGSEA. This CDR3 has 12 residues. Written as DNA, the CDR3 is TGCAGCGGGGGGAGTGGCAAAAACATTCAGTACTTT. Its translation is CSGGSGKNIQYF.

The chain uses TRBV18 and TRBJ1-5; D is ambiguous. This CDR3 contains 13 residues. Germline CDR1 and CDR2: KGHSH and LQKENI. V lost 3 bases and J 10 bases, leaving 13 bases between the germline ends. CDR3 in DNA: TGTGCCAGCTCACCCAACCGGGGTGATCCCCAGCATTTT. Translated: CASSPNRGDPQHF.

Turning to this clone: Given a much more abundant clone one base away, this may be a read error. The chain recombines TRBV6-5 with TRBJ2-1, with 7 bases matching TRBD1. With V trimmed by 5 bases and J by 5 bases, 3 bases remained unmatched. Germline V gene data show CDR1 as MNHEY and CDR2 as SVGAGI. The CDR3 has 13 residues. The CDR3 nucleotides read TGTGCCAGCAGTACGGACAGGAACAATGAGCAGTTCTTC. It translates to CASSTDRNNEQFF.

The rearrangement uses TRBV28 and TRBJ1-4; D is possibly TRBD1 (5 bases). This CDR3 has 15 residues. CDR1 MDHEN and CDR2 SYDVKM come from the germline V gene. V shed 2 bases and J shed 5 bases, with 12 bases lying between them. Written as DNA, the CDR3 is TGTGCCAGCAGTTTAGTGACAGCCCCAAATGAAAAACTGTTTTTT. Amino acids: CASSLVTAPNEKLFF.

The chain links TRBV9 to TRBJ2-1; the D gene could be TRBD1 or TRBD2 (6 bases each). The CDR3 loop spans 16 amino acids. Trimming shortened V by 0 bases and J by 5 bases, and 15 bases separated the two germline ends. The germline V gene encodes CDR1 SGDLS and CDR2 YYNGEE. The CDR3 coding sequence is TGTGCCAGCAGCGTAGAAGGGGGGCTGTATGACAATGAGCAGTTCTTC. Translation: CASSVEGGLYDNEQFF.

This chain joins TRBV6-1 and TRBJ2-7; 8 nucleotides agree with TRBD1. The CDR3 has 17 amino acids. The trim removed 1 base at V and 3 bases at J, leaving 11 bases unmatched. The germline CDR1 and CDR2 sequences are MNHNS and SASEGT. Written as DNA, the CDR3 is TGTGCCAGCAGTGAAGAACAGGGGGACGGATTTTACTACGAGCAGTACTTC. As protein: CASSEEQGDGFYYEQYF.

The V gene is TRBV5-1, the J gene TRBJ2-7; D is unclear. Germline loops: CDR1 SGHRS, CDR2 YFSETQ. The CDR3 covers 13 residues. Trimming removed 7 bases at V and 0 bases at J, with 11 bases between. Here the CDR3 reads CASQIGSSYEQYF. The DNA of the CDR3 is TGCGCCAGCCAAATAGGCTCCTCCTACGAGCAGTACTTC.

The rearrangement uses TRBV30 and TRBJ1-2, with D uncertain. Germline values: CDR1 GTSNPN, CDR2 SVGIG (reference sequence). This CDR3 has 13 residues. V gave up 4 bases and J gave up 0 bases, with 9 bases separating them. The CDR3 spells CAWIGSPNYGYTF. CDR3 DNA: TGTGCCTGGATTGGGAGTCCTAACTATGGCTACACCTTC.

The chain couples TRBV6-1 to TRBJ2-7; no clear D. The CDR3 has 14 amino acids. Germline CDR1 and CDR2: MNHNS and SASEGT. V was clipped by 1 base and J by 4 bases, with 11 bases between them. The CDR3 protein is CASSEVIRLYEQYF. CDR3 bases: TGTGCCAGCAGTGAAGTGATCAGGTTGTACGAGCAGTACTTC.

This chain links TRBV5-1 with TRBJ2-1; D may be TRBD2 (5 bases). The V end was cut by 0 bases, the J end by 3 bases, with 10 bases between. The CDR3 is made up of 15 amino acids. Germline CDR1 is SGHRS and CDR2 is YFSETQ. Here the CDR3 reads CASSLVLGGYNEQFF. The CDR3, as DNA: TGCGCCAGCAGCTTGGTACTAGGTGGCTACAATGAGCAGTTCTTC.

This chain uses TRBV7-9 with TRBJ1-2; D unresolved. This CDR3 is built from 12 residues. Per the germline V gene, CDR1 is SEHNR and CDR2 is FQNEAQ (reference sequence). Trimming shortened V by 4 bases and J by 2 bases, and 5 bases separated the two germline ends. The CDR3, as DNA: TGTGCCAGCAGCTCGGGCAACTATGGCTACACCTTC. Translating gives CASSSGNYGYTF.

Many counts were recorded for this clone. This sample also contains other DNA sequences that code for the same CDR3. The chain is built from TRBV14 and TRBJ2-7; 8 bases align to TRBD2. This CDR3 is built from 17 residues. V lost 0 bases, J lost 3 bases, and 10 bases stayed unmatched. The germline V gene encodes CDR1 SGHDN and CDR2 FVKESK. The CDR3 loop is CASSQDGGAGAVYEQYF. CDR3 in DNA: TGTGCCAGCAGCCAAGATGGGGGAGCGGGAGCGGTCTACGAGCAGTACTTC.